This T cell receptor beta chain was documented in a study of regulatory T cells in long-lasting Graves disease. Overall study: Graves' disease counted as persistent after over 5 years of antithyroid drugs with positive TSH receptor antibodies. Points from the study as a whole: Comparison showed that persistent patients shared more public clonotypes (under 3,000) than new patients (roughly 1,000). Exclusively peripheral blood, rather than thyroid tissue, was studied.

The CDR3 has 15 residues. V lost 2 bases to trimming and J lost 1 base, with 6 bases between them. CDR1 and CDR2 (germline): WSHSY, SAAADI. As concerns this clonotype: What it binds is unknown.

Time point in this sample: persistent/refractory GD, antithyroid drugs over 5 years with positive TRAb. Construction of the TCR library relied on RNA isolated from PBMCs. It was by American Thyroid Association guidelines that Graves' disease was diagnosed. The TCR beta library used iRepertoire HTBI primers with Arm-PCR amplification of CDR3. A single record per CDR3 protein comes from TCRdb applying MiXCR to the multiplex PCR reads. Among roughly 450,000 distinct CDR3 sequences, roughly 23% were seen once, and the ten largest hold about an eighth. The receptor was isolated from a female donor with Graves disease. V usage is TRBV10-2 and J usage is TRBJ2-6, with D unclear. Specimen: peripheral blood mononuclear cells (PBMCs), collected when the disease was refractory, from a patient treated with antithyroid drugs. The CDR3 here is CASSELHSGANVLTF. CDR3 sequence (DNA): TGCGCCAGCAGTGAGCTCCATTCTGGGGCCAACGTCCTGACTTTC.